These 28 T cell receptor beta chains share one sample of origin, sequenced in a study of blood T cell repertoires in COVID-19. Only in-frame clones appear in the TCRdb table, and some are missing; sequencing was by immunoSEQ multiplex PCR. The repertoire holds about 160,000 clones, with under 90% as singletons. The sequencing input was peripheral blood. These receptors all come from a woman over 75 with active or convalescent COVID-19.

This clone is a singleton in its sample. Additional DNA sequences in this sample encode the identical CDR3. CDR3: CASSLSGYGYTF. The CDR3 DNA reads as TGTGCCAGCAGTCTCTCAGGGTATGGCTACACCTTC. This sequence joins TRBV28 and TRBJ1-2; perhaps TRBD1 as D (5 bases). This CDR3 comprises 12 residues. The V and J ends lost 5 bases and 5 bases respectively, with 9 bases between them. Germline V CDR1 and CDR2: MDHEN, SYDVKM.

This clone was seen a single time. V is TRBV5-5 and J is TRBJ2-3, with a possible D match to TRBD2 (5 bases). Trimming took 0 bases from V and 4 from J, leaving 12 bases between them. Germline V gene data show CDR1 as SGHKS and CDR2 as YYEKEE (reference sequence). The CDR3 covers 15 residues. The CDR3, as DNA: TGTGCCAGCAGCTTGGTCCGTCCCGGGGCAGATACGCAGTATTTT. Protein: CASSLVRPGADTQYF.

This clone was picked up a small number of times. The genes are TRBV21-1 and TRBJ1-2; the table names TRBD1, a call not compared with the DNA. TRBV21-1 is designated a pseudogene. This CDR3 spans 19 amino acids. The CDR3 DNA follows: TGTGCCAGCAGCACGTCCTACCTTGACAGGGAAACCTCTAACTATGGCTACACCTTC. Its protein is CASSTSYLDRETSNYGYTF.

V and J are TRBV28 and TRBJ1-2; perhaps TRBD1 as D (5 bases). The germline V gene has CDR1 MDHEN and CDR2 SYDVKM. This CDR3 spans 16 amino acids. Trimming removed 4 bases from V and 7 bases from J, with 22 bases in between. CDR3 bases: TGTGCCAGCAGTTCGCCCCGGGGCTCCGCAGCGGGTGGCTACACCTTC. Amino acids: CASSSPRGSAAGGYTF.

The rearrangement links TRBV28 to TRBJ1-5; tentatively, D is TRBD1 (5 bases). Trimming left V 6 bases short and J 0 bases short, with 15 bases between. Germline values: CDR1 MDHEN, CDR2 SYDVKM. The CDR3 covers 16 residues. CDR3 nucleotides: TGTGCCAGCAGGGGCTCAGGGTTTGGTAGCAATCAGCCCCAGCATTTT. It specifies CASRGSGFGSNQPQHF.

The rearrangement joins TRBV6-5 to TRBJ1-1; a possible D gene is TRBD1 (5 bases). CDR3 length equals 14 residues. Trimming took off 2 bases at V and 3 bases at J, with 10 bases between the two ends. Germline-derived CDR1 and CDR2 are MNHEY and SVGAGI. CDR3 DNA sequence: TGTGCCAGCAGTTACGGGGGAGGCGACACTGAAGCTTTCTTT. It codes for CASSYGGGDTEAFF.

V gene TRBV19 combines with J gene TRBJ2-1, with 8 bases matching TRBD2. The CDR3 covers 13 residues. In germline, CDR1 is LNHDA, CDR2 SQIVND (reference sequence). V trimming: 4 bases; J trimming: 9 bases; junction bases outside the gene matches: 5. This CDR3 reads CASSKRTSPEQFF. The CDR3, as DNA: TGTGCCAGTAGTAAGAGGACTAGCCCTGAGCAGTTCTTC.

This clone was observed once. In nucleotides, the CDR3 is TGTGCCACCAGCAGACCCCCGGACAGGGTCCGCTCCTACGAGCAGTACTTC. It translates to CATSRPPDRVRSYEQYF. J is TRBJ2-7 and V is TRBV15; 8 bases are shared with TRBD1. The CDR3 runs to 17 residues. The V gene end was trimmed by 2 bases and the J gene end by 0 bases; junction bases not matched to a gene: 9. Germline V gene sequence: CDR1 LNHNV, CDR2 YYDKDF (reference sequence).

The chain combines TRBV5-1 with TRBJ1-3; no reliable D call. V lost 0 bases and J 0 bases, leaving 10 bases between the germline ends. CDR1 SGHRS and CDR2 YFSETQ come from the germline V gene. The CDR3 is 16 residues long. As DNA, the CDR3 is TGCGCCAGCAGCTTGGGGGCAGCAAGCTCTGGAAACACCATATATTTT. Protein product: CASSLGAASSGNTIYF.

V is TRBV27 and J is TRBJ1-2; 9 bases are a match to TRBD1. V gave up 5 bases and J gave up 1 base; unmatched junction bases: 5. Looked up from germline, CDR1 is MNHEY and CDR2 is SMNVEV (reference sequence). The CDR3 totals 15 residues. CDR3 in DNA: TGTGCCAGCAGTCCTGGGACAGGGATTAACTATGGCTACACCTTC. Amino acid sequence: CASSPGTGINYGYTF.

This chain connects TRBV7-2 to TRBJ2-2; the match to TRBD2 covers 8 bases. The CDR3 loop spans 15 amino acids. V was pared by 1 base and J by 7 bases, with 5 bases of the junction left unmatched. CDR1 and CDR2 (germline): SGHTA, FQGNSA. The CDR3 protein is CASSLGPGGVGELFF. The CDR3 region has the DNA TGTGCCAGCAGCTTAGGCCCGGGAGGGGTCGGGGAGCTGTTTTTT.

This rearrangement joins TRBV9 to TRBJ1-1; TRBD1 is a possible D gene (5 bases). The CDR3 loop spans 17 amino acids. V was cut by 4 bases and J by 3 bases, with 22 bases left in between. Germline V gives CDR1 SGDLS, CDR2 YYNGEE. Written as DNA, the CDR3 is TGTGCCAGCAGCCACAGTAGGTTGGTACGGGGGGACACTGAAGCTTTCTTT. Its translation is CASSHSRLVRGDTEAFF.

The count of this clone is one. The chain recombines TRBV3-1 (or the pseudogene TRBV3-2) with TRBJ2-5, with 7 bases identical to TRBD1. Germline assignment: CDR1 LGHDT and CDR2 YNNKEL (reference sequence). V lost 0 bases, J lost 4 bases, and 2 bases stayed unmatched. The CDR3 has 14 amino acids. The CDR3 sequence is CASSQDPGGETQYF. The CDR3 DNA follows: TGTGCCAGCAGCCAAGACCCAGGGGGAGAGACCCAGTACTTC.

The chain is built from TRBV27 and TRBJ2-7; D remains ambiguous. This CDR3 region has 16 residues. V was cut by 2 bases and J by 0 bases, with 14 bases left in between. Germline CDR1 is MNHEY and CDR2 is SMNVEV (reference sequence). The CDR3 region has the DNA TGTGCCAGCAGTTTAATATCTCCTAGGAGCTCCTACGAGCAGTACTTC. This translates into CASSLISPRSSYEQYF.

V is TRBV27 and J is TRBJ2-2; 11 bases are a match to TRBD2. The CDR3 is 18 amino acids. CDR1 is MNHEY, CDR2 SMNVEV, per germline (reference sequence). V gave up 4 bases and J gave up 7 bases; unmatched junction bases: 14. The chain's CDR3 is CASSSGGNSGRAHGELFF. As DNA, the CDR3 is TGTGCCAGCAGTTCCGGGGGGAATAGCGGGAGGGCCCACGGGGAGCTGTTTTTT.

This clone is a singleton in its sample. This chain uses TRBV7-3 with TRBJ1-1, with TRBD1 identical over 9 bases. Looked up from germline, CDR1 is SGHTA and CDR2 is FQGTGA. J lost 4 bases, V lost 7 bases, and 16 bases had no gene match. CDR3 size: 17 residues. The DNA of the CDR3 is TGTGCCAGCATCGAGAACCCGGCGGGGACAGGGCCCACTGAAGCTTTCTTT. Its translation: CASIENPAGTGPTEAFF.

The chain joins TRBV3-1 (or the pseudogene TRBV3-2) to TRBJ2-5; D is ambiguous. Germline CDR1 is LGHDT and CDR2 is YNNKEL (reference sequence). The length of the CDR3 is 14 residues. The V end was cut by 0 bases, the J end by 2 bases, with 7 bases between. The CDR3: CASSQELRQETQYF. The CDR3 coding sequence is TGTGCCAGCAGCCAAGAATTGAGGCAAGAGACCCAGTACTTC.

The chain couples TRBV7-9 to TRBJ2-1, with D possibly matching TRBD2 (6 bases). The V gene lost 1 base and the J gene lost 10 bases, with 14 bases spanning the gap. The CDR3 extends over 14 amino acids. The germline V gene has CDR1 SEHNR and CDR2 FQNEAQ (reference sequence). DNA of the CDR3: TGTGCCAGCAGCTTAGTAGAGGGAGGAGTGGAGCAGTTCTTC. Translation: CASSLVEGGVEQFF.

V gene TRBV28 combines with J gene TRBJ2-5; 7 bases are shared with TRBD1. Trimming cost V 2 bases and J 5 bases; bases outside gene matches: 5. Germline assignment: CDR1 MDHEN and CDR2 SYDVKM. This CDR3 spans 14 amino acids. The DNA for the CDR3 is TGTGCCAGCAGTTTACGGGTCAGGGGGGAGACCCAGTACTTC. Translating gives CASSLRVRGETQYF.

The CDR3 reads CASSLLGFTGNTIYF. Written as DNA, the CDR3 is TGCGCCAGCAGCTTGTTAGGTTTTACAGGGAACACCATATATTTT. The chain is built from TRBV5-1 and TRBJ1-3; possible D gene TRBD1, 6 bases. With 1 base removed from V and 7 bases from J, the gap between germline ends came to 15 bases. CDR1 and CDR2 (germline): SGHRS, YFSETQ. The CDR3 length is 15 residues.

The chain has TRBV3-1 (or the pseudogene TRBV3-2) and TRBJ1-2; no clear D gene. The CDR3 has 14 residues. V dropped 4 bases and J dropped 4 bases, with 13 bases sitting between them. Germline V gene sequence: CDR1 LGHDT, CDR2 YNNKEL (reference sequence). CDR3 amino acids: CASSPGRGGYGYTF. CDR3 in DNA: TGTGCCAGCAGCCCCGGGCGGGGTGGCTATGGCTACACCTTC.

The chain carries TRBV7-9 and TRBJ2-7; 10 nucleotides align to TRBD1. The germline CDR1 and CDR2 sequences are SEHNR and FQNEAQ (reference sequence). The CDR3 loop spans 16 amino acids. The trim removed 1 base at V and 3 bases at J, leaving 6 bases unmatched. The CDR3 sequence: CASSLERTGGFYEQYF. In nucleotides, the CDR3 is TGTGCCAGCAGCTTAGAACGGACAGGGGGGTTCTACGAGCAGTACTTC.

The V and J genes are TRBV11-3 and TRBJ2-3; TRBD1 matches at 8 bases. J gave up 7 bases and V 1 base, and 13 bases lay outside the gene matches. Germline CDR1 reads SGHNT; CDR2 reads YENEEA. The CDR3 totals 17 residues. The CDR3 reads CASSLGLLGTGGNTQYF. CDR3 sequence (DNA): TGTGCCAGCAGCTTAGGTTTACTCGGGACAGGAGGGAATACGCAGTATTTT.

This chain links TRBV7-2 with TRBJ2-7; perhaps TRBD2 as D (6 bases). CDR3 size: 15 residues. V gave up 1 base and J gave up 0 bases, with 10 bases separating them. Germline V gene data show CDR1 as SGHTA and CDR2 as FQGNSA. Here the CDR3 DNA reads TGTGCCAGCAGCTTAGGGGTAGCGGCCTCCTACGAGCAGTACTTC. Residues: CASSLGVAASYEQYF.

This chain uses TRBV9 with TRBJ2-6; 7 bases agree with TRBD2. Germline-derived CDR1 and CDR2 are SGDLS and YYNGEE. The CDR3 has 15 amino acids. V lost 4 bases and J lost 1; bases outside the gene matches: 2. The CDR3 is CASSRGGSGANVLTF. Here the CDR3 DNA reads TGTGCCAGCAGCCGCGGGGGATCTGGGGCCAACGTCCTGACTTTC.

This chain links TRBV28 with TRBJ1-5; D unresolved. The CDR3 has 12 amino acids. Trimming pared 3 bases from V and 4 bases from J, leaving 4 bases between. Germline-derived CDR1 and CDR2 are MDHEN and SYDVKM. CDR3 DNA sequence: TGTGCCAGCAGTTTCATTAATCAGCCCCAGCATTTT. Amino acids: CASSFINQPQHF.

The chain has TRBV10-1 and TRBJ2-3; 8 nucleotides align to TRBD1. CDR3 length equals 15 residues. Looked up from germline, CDR1 is WNHNN and CDR2 is SYGVQD (reference sequence). The V gene end was trimmed by 6 bases and the J gene end by 2 bases; junction bases not matched to a gene: 7. The CDR3 protein is CASSDPGQATDTQYF. CDR3 coding DNA: TGCGCCAGCAGCGACCCGGGACAGGCCACAGATACGCAGTATTTT.

The chain recombines TRBV18 with TRBJ1-4; D perhaps matches TRBD1 (6 bases). CDR1 and CDR2 (germline): KGHSH, LQKENI. Trimming removed 3 bases from V and 3 bases from J, with 14 bases in between. This CDR3 region has 16 residues. DNA of the CDR3: TGTGCCAGCTCACCCACTACAGGGAGCGCTAATGAAAAACTGTTTTTT. Amino acid sequence: CASSPTTGSANEKLFF.